This T cell receptor beta chain was identified in a study of molecular identifiers for immune sequencing clone quantification. Study-wide results and limits: Whereas naive cells kept under 1% of molecules in clones above 20 RNA copies, such clones held over 97% in effectors.

V lost 6 bases to trimming and J lost 5 bases; unmatched junction nucleotides: 6. The CDR3 runs 14 residues. Listed TCR primers, together with previously described methods, were used for the bulk TCR libraries. Using its own MiXCR run on the PCR reads, TCRdb lists one record per CDR3 protein. Of roughly 100,000 distinct CDR3 sequences listed, under 40% are singletons. The authors sorted naive CD8 T cells as CD8+CD4-CCR7+CD45RA+. Remarks on this clonotype: Its matching antigen is unknown.

Sequencing was performed on naive CD8+ T cells from blood, with Jurkat cell RNA spiked in. Subset reported: FACS-sorted CD8+CD4-CCR7+CD45RA+ naive T cells. The TCR was taken from a human donor in good health. Some libraries in this study had Jurkat cell RNA spiked in. The J gene is TRBJ2-5, the V gene TRBV12-3 or TRBV12-4; 10 bases line up with TRBD2. CDR3 DNA: TGTGCCAGCAGGGCTAGCGGGAGTGCGGAGACCCAGTACTTC. Protein sequence: CASRASGSAETQYF.